This T cell receptor beta chain was recovered during a study of a mutant IDH1 vaccine in newly diagnosed glioma. In the study overall: Most patients had radiochemotherapy with temozolomide before enrollment; others had one alone.

Stated time point: baseline, week 1 (first vaccination visit). As for treatment: pre-vaccination baseline after standard-of-care therapy. Donors had new IDH1-mutant astrocytomas of WHO grade 3 or 4 (ATRX-lost). In its sample, this clone ranks as medium-sized (0.01 to 0.1%). V lost 0 bases and J lost 2, with 20 bases in between. The CDR3 has 18 amino acids. Germline CDR1 reads SGDLS; CDR2 reads YYNGEE. TCRdb's table, derived via immunoSEQ multiplex PCR, lists solely in-frame clones and lacks some. The data contain tens of thousands of clones, approximately 89% of them seen just once; the ten biggest clones take up under 9.5%.

The sequence was collected from a man aged 30 to 45 with glioma. The chain couples TRBV9 to TRBJ1-1; TRBD1 might be the D (5 bases). This specimen was PBMCs, taken from a glioma patient treated with radiotherapy, temozolomide or both. Written as DNA, the CDR3 is TGTGCCAGCAGCGTAGAAAAGGCAGTCTCTAGGGGAAACACTGAAGCTTTCTTT. This translates into CASSVEKAVSRGNTEAFF.